What follows are 6 T cell receptor beta chains derived from one specimen sequenced in a study of cytomegalovirus exposure and HLA in healthy donors. The primer mix had 60 Vbeta and 13 Jbeta primers. Here immunoSEQ multiplex PCR was the method, and the copy in TCRdb shows in-frame clones only, minus some. The sample contains some 160,000 clones, 80% to 90% of which appear only once. The material sequenced was PBMCs. The receptors derive from a boy between 2 and 15 years old in good health and CMV-seronegative.

The chain joins TRBV28 to TRBJ2-7; possible D gene TRBD1, 6 bases. Germline V lookup: CDR1 MDHEN, CDR2 SYDVKM. V was cut by 2 bases and J by 3 bases, with 8 bases left in between. The CDR3 length is 13 residues. CDR3: CASSLTGFYEQYF. The DNA of the CDR3 is TGTGCCAGCAGTTTAACAGGGTTCTACGAGCAGTACTTC. Variable domain in full (rest from reference TRBV28 and TRBJ2-7): DVKVTQSSRYLVKRTGEKVFLECVQDMDHENMFWYRQDPGLGLRLIYFSYDVKMKEKGDIPEGYSVSREKKERFSLILESASTNQTSMYLCASSLTGFYEQYFGPGTRLTVT.

Regarding this clone: The sample holds other DNA sequences that translate to the same CDR3. J is TRBJ1-2 and V is TRBV18; TRBD1 matches 9 bases. This CDR3 is 14 amino acids long. Germline V gene data show CDR1 as KGHSH and CDR2 as LQKENI. V lost 0 bases to trimming and J lost 8 bases; unmatched junction nucleotides: 4. CDR3 nucleotides: TGTGCCAGCTCACCACCGGGACAGGGAGGCGGCTACACCTTC. Encoded protein: CASSPPGQGGGYTF.

The V gene is TRBV5-1, the J gene TRBJ2-2; 7 nucleotides line up with TRBD1. J gave up 2 bases and V 2 bases, and 6 bases lay outside the gene matches. CDR1 and CDR2 (germline): SGHRS, YFSETQ. CDR3 size: 16 residues. The CDR3 protein is CASSFGAGGNTGELFF. DNA of the CDR3: TGCGCCAGCAGCTTCGGGGCAGGGGGTAACACCGGGGAGCTGTTTTTT.

This chain uses TRBV9 with TRBJ2-1, with D maybe TRBD1 (6 bases). Germline CDR1 SGDLS, CDR2 YYNGEE. V shed 4 bases and J shed 4 bases, with 18 bases lying between them. This CDR3 spans 16 amino acids. As DNA, the CDR3 is TGTGCCAGCAGCCCAGGGGTCGGTACAGTTTACAATGAGCAGTTCTTC. Translated, it gives CASSPGVGTVYNEQFF. Combining the CDR3 with reference TRBV9 and TRBJ2-1 gives the whole variable domain DSGVTQTPKHLITATGQRVTLRCSPRSGDLSVYWYQQSLDQGLQFLIQYYNGEERAKGNILERFSAQQFPDLHSELNLSSLELGDSALYFCASSPGVGTVYNEQFFGPGTRLTVL.

The chain recombines TRBV9 with TRBJ2-6; D may be TRBD1 (6 bases). V was clipped by 4 bases and J by 0 bases, with 20 bases between them. This CDR3 is 19 amino acids long. Per germline, CDR1 SGDLS and CDR2 YYNGEE. CDR3 residues: CASSPVGQGRRSGANVLTF. DNA for the CDR3: TGTGCCAGCAGCCCCGTCGGGCAGGGGCGCCGCTCTGGGGCCAACGTCCTGACTTTC.

CDR3 in DNA: TGTGCCACCAGCAGAGCTCAGGGGGCGAGCAGGAACACTGAAGCTTTCTTT. This translates into CATSRAQGASRNTEAFF. This chain uses TRBV15 with TRBJ1-1; TRBD1 matches 8 bases. The CDR3 spans 17 residues. Per the germline V gene, CDR1 is LNHNV and CDR2 is YYDKDF (reference sequence). Trimming at V came to 1 base and at J to 1 base, leaving 8 bases not matched to a gene. Supplemented by reference TRBV15 and TRBJ1-1, the full variable domain reads DAMVIQNPRYQVTQFGKPVTLSCSQTLNHNVMYWYQQKSSQAPKLLFHYYDKDFNNEADTPDNFQSRRPNTSFCFLDIRSPGLGDTAMYLCATSRAQGASRNTEAFFGQGTRLTVV.